This TCR beta chain is from a study of blood T cell repertoires in COVID-19. Overall study: There were acute and convalescent COVID-19 samples, and they came from the United States, Italy and Spain. PBMCs, B-cell-depleted T cells, or T cells provided the cDNA or gDNA that made up the material.

This CDR3 region has 14 residues. In germline, CDR1 is WSHSY, CDR2 SAAADI. V was clipped by 6 bases and J by 0 bases; unmatched bases: 5. Using immunoSEQ multiplex PCR, the repertoire was profiled, and TCRdb retains in-frame clones only, with some absent. The data contain approximately 290,000 clones, approximately 85% of them singletons. It was during active infection that Seattle patients were enrolled and then longitudinally followed. This TCR was sampled from a human donor with COVID-19, enrolled during active disease. The donor label of this sample is uncertain. The sample consisted of peripheral blood. This sequence joins TRBV10-2 and TRBJ2-7; 7 bases agree with TRBD1. The DNA for the CDR3 is TGCGCCAGCAGAAGACAGGGCGACTCCTACGAGCAGTACTTC. Translating gives CASRRQGDSYEQYF.